Listed here are 21 T cell receptor beta chains from one sample, sequenced in a study of regulatory T cells in long-lasting Graves disease. Noted time point: newly diagnosed GD, antithyroid drugs for less than 3 months. The TCR library was made from RNA extracted from PBMCs. CDR3 regions were amplified by Arm-PCR using iRepertoire HTBI primers to build TCR beta libraries. TCRdb redid the calling of the multiplex PCR reads with MiXCR, one entry per CDR3 protein. The profile covers 350,000 to 550,000 distinct CDR3 sequences, with around 14% appearing a single time and roughly 17% taken by the ten largest. This sample was also put to use in a study of T cells in Graves' hyperthyroidism and ophthalmopathy.

This material consisted of peripheral blood mononuclear cells (PBMCs), taken at new diagnosis, from a patient treated with antithyroid drugs. All receptors come from a woman younger than 45 with Graves disease.

This chain links TRBV30 with TRBJ1-4, with TRBD1 as a possible D gene (6 bases). Germline CDR1 GTSNPN, CDR2 SVGIG (reference sequence). This CDR3 contains 13 residues. Trimming removed 1 base at V and 8 bases at J, with 11 bases between. CDR3: CAWSAGAGEKLFF. The CDR3 bases are TGTGCCTGGAGTGCGGGGGCCGGGGAAAAACTGTTTTTT.

In the case of this clonotype: This could be a read error, since a much larger clone is one nucleotide away. This chain links TRBV10-3 with TRBJ1-5; 8 positions match TRBD1. Germline CDR1 and CDR2: ENHRY and SYGVKD. The CDR3 is 18 amino acids. V lost 4 bases, J lost 2 bases, and 13 bases stayed unmatched. CDR3 sequence (DNA): TGTGCCATCAGTGGGTCCAGGGGGCGCGGGAGCGGCAATCAGCCCCAGCATTTT. Its translation: CAISGSRGRGSGNQPQHF.

This clonotype came up many times. The V and J genes are TRBV13 and TRBJ2-7; D not resolved. The CDR3 loop spans 12 amino acids. The germline V and J ends were trimmed by 6 bases and 3 bases, with 9 bases remaining between them. Germline CDR1 PRHDT, CDR2 FYEKMQ (reference sequence). For the CDR3, the DNA is TGTGCCAGCAGTGAAAGTGGCTACGAGCAGTACTTC. Encoded protein: CASSESGYEQYF.

This clonotype came up many times. This chain's CDR3 is CASSPMDYEQYF. The CDR3, as DNA: TGTGCCAGCAGCCCTATGGACTACGAGCAGTACTTC. This chain connects TRBV7-9 to TRBJ2-7; D gene uncertain. Germline CDR1 reads SEHNR; CDR2 reads FQNEAQ (reference sequence). The germline V and J ends were trimmed by 5 bases and 3 bases, with 8 bases remaining between them. The CDR3 sequence is 12 residues long.

J is TRBJ2-7 and V is TRBV4-1; the D gene is possibly TRBD1 (6 bases). Trimming left V 1 base short and J 4 bases short, with 11 bases between. This CDR3 comprises 14 residues. Germline V CDR1 and CDR2: MGHRA, YSYEKL. The CDR3 region is CASSQGGPPYEQYF. CDR3 nucleotides: TGCGCCAGCAGCCAAGGGGGGCCCCCTTACGAGCAGTACTTC.

Ten or more counts support this clonotype. The V call is TRBV6-9, the J call TRBJ2-7; D is unclear. Trimming took off 4 bases at V and 5 bases at J, with 12 bases between the two ends. CDR1 and CDR2 from the germline V gene are MNHGY and SVAAGI. This CDR3 contains 13 residues. CDR3 protein: CASSLPGRDEQYF. DNA of the CDR3: TGTGCCAGCAGTTTGCCAGGCAGAGACGAGCAGTACTTC.

This clonotype was counted at least ten times. The chain couples TRBV5-1 to TRBJ2-3; TRBD2 matches at 8 bases. Trimming cost V 2 bases and J 0 bases; bases outside gene matches: 5. Germline loops: CDR1 SGHRS, CDR2 YFSETQ. The CDR3 is 16 amino acids. The CDR3 nucleotides read TGCGCCAGCAGCTTTGCTAGCGGGTCTAGCACAGATACGCAGTATTTT. Protein product: CASSFASGSSTDTQYF.

In its sample, this clonotype was seen many times. The J gene is TRBJ2-1, the V gene TRBV20-1; D is unclear. The CDR3 consists of 13 residues. The V gene's germline CDR1 is DFQATT and CDR2 SNEGSKA (reference sequence). V was cut by 2 bases and J by 8 bases, with 13 bases left in between. For the CDR3, the DNA is TGCAGTGCTAGAAAAGGTCGCGAGGATGAGCAGTTCTTC. It codes for CSARKGREDEQFF.

The chain employs TRBV19 and TRBJ1-5, with no clear D. The V end was cut by 7 bases, the J end by 0 bases, with 7 bases between. Germline values: CDR1 LNHDA, CDR2 SQIVND (reference sequence). The CDR3 extends over 13 amino acids. The CDR3 DNA reads as TGTGCCAGTAAGGGATATAGCAATCAGCCCCAGCATTTT. Translation: CASKGYSNQPQHF.

This clonotype was seen ten or more times. The chain recombines TRBV7-3 with TRBJ2-1; the D is unclear. Per germline, CDR1 SGHTA and CDR2 FQGTGA. V was shortened by 3 bases and J by 6 bases, with 18 bases between the two germline ends. The CDR3 runs to 16 residues. CDR3 nucleotide sequence: TGTGCCAGCAGCTTGACCTCAGACAACTTCCCCAATGAGCAGTTCTTC. It yields the protein CASSLTSDNFPNEQFF.

This clonotype showed up many times. This sequence joins TRBV2 and TRBJ1-3, with a weak D call TRBD1 (5 bases). V was clipped by 2 bases and J by 0 bases, with 14 bases between them. This CDR3 has 17 amino acids. The germline V gene encodes CDR1 SNHLY and CDR2 FYNNEI. In nucleotides, the CDR3 is TGTGCCAGCAGTGAACAGGGAGTTGGCCCCTCTGGAAACACCATATATTTT. Translated, it gives CASSEQGVGPSGNTIYF.

Turning to this clonotype: At one boundary the junction diverges from the germline segment, which might be a read error. This chain connects TRBV7-8 to TRBJ1-1, with 10 bases aligning to TRBD1. CDR1 is SGHVS, CDR2 FQNEAQ, per germline. The CDR3 has 17 residues. The CDR3 here is CASSLKSMGQGYTGAFF. The CDR3 coding sequence is TGTGCCAGCAGTCTTAAATCAATGGGACAGGGGTACACTGGAGCTTTCTTT.

This clonotype was picked up many times. V gene TRBV3-1 combines with J gene TRBJ2-1, with 8 bases fitting TRBD2. The germline gives CDR1 LGHDT, CDR2 YNNKEL (reference sequence). V gave up 4 bases and J gave up 13 bases; unmatched junction bases: 12. The CDR3 is made up of 14 amino acids. The CDR3 coding sequence is TGTGCCAGCAGCCTTGACGGGGGGGAGATTGTACAGTTCTTC. Encoded protein: CASSLDGGEIVQFF.

The sample holds many counts of this clonotype. V gene TRBV12-3 or TRBV12-4 combines with J gene TRBJ2-7; D perhaps matches TRBD1 (6 bases). V was trimmed by 4 bases and J by 3 bases, leaving 19 bases between them. The CDR3 has 16 residues. CDR3 in amino acids: CASSSNLGEGHYEQYF. The CDR3 nucleotides are TGTGCCAGCAGTTCGAACCTCGGAGAGGGACACTACGAGCAGTACTTC.

This clonotype was counted only a few times. The rearrangement uses TRBV5-1 and TRBJ2-3, with 12 bases matching TRBD2. The CDR3 totals 16 residues. V trimming: 4 bases; J trimming: 0 bases; junction bases outside the gene matches: 3. Germline loops: CDR1 SGHRS, CDR2 YFSETQ. The CDR3 DNA reads as TGCGCCAGCAGCGTCGGGACTAGCGGGAGCACAGATACGCAGTATTTT. As protein: CASSVGTSGSTDTQYF.

This clonotype occurred many times. J is TRBJ2-7 and V is TRBV6-1; D remains ambiguous. The CDR3 runs to 12 residues. Looked up from germline, CDR1 is MNHNS and CDR2 is SASEGT. V lost 8 bases and J lost 4, with 12 bases in between. The CDR3 DNA sequence: TGTGCCAGCGGAGACACCAATTACGAGCAGTACTTC. Translation: CASGDTNYEQYF.

A few counts support this clonotype. This chain links TRBV30 with TRBJ1-2; possibly TRBD1 for D (5 bases). V gave up 3 bases and J gave up 8 bases, with 22 bases separating them. The CDR3 totals 15 residues. Germline lookup yields CDR1 GTSNPN and CDR2 SVGIG (reference sequence). The CDR3 spells CAWSPSVSAGGGYTF. The DNA for the CDR3 is TGTGCCTGGAGCCCTAGTGTGTCCGCCGGGGGAGGCTACACCTTC.

The rearrangement uses TRBV3-1 and TRBJ1-2, with a possible D match to TRBD1 (6 bases). Looked up from germline, CDR1 is LGHDT and CDR2 is YNNKEL (reference sequence). CDR3 length: 15 residues. The germline V and J ends were trimmed by 2 bases and 8 bases, with 18 bases remaining between them. DNA of the CDR3: TGTGCCAGCAGCCAAATCGGCTTCCAGGGGCCGGGCTACACCTTC. It specifies CASSQIGFQGPGYTF.

This clonotype was counted once. The rearrangement uses TRBV24-1 and TRBJ2-3; D is undetermined. The V and J ends lost 3 bases and 3 bases respectively, with 6 bases between them. CDR1 is KGHDR, CDR2 SFDVKD, per germline. This CDR3 contains 13 residues. CDR3 loop: CATSDHTTDTQYF. The CDR3 region has the DNA TGTGCCACCAGTGATCACACTACAGATACGCAGTATTTT.

This clonotype was observed many times. DNA for the CDR3: TGTGCCAGCAGCCATGCGGTGGAGAATAGCTACGAGCAGTACTTC. Encoded protein: CASSHAVENSYEQYF. The chain links TRBV25-1 to TRBJ2-7; D is ambiguous. The V end lost 6 bases, the J end lost 3 bases, and 18 bases lay between the germline ends. Germline CDR1 and CDR2: MGHDK and SYGVNS. There are 15 residues in the CDR3.

This clonotype was seen a handful of times. The chain is built from TRBV6-2 or TRBV6-3 and TRBJ2-5, with D possibly being TRBD1 (6 bases). This CDR3 has 15 amino acids. Per germline, CDR1 MNHEY and CDR2 SVGEGT. Trimming shortened V by 5 bases and J by 2 bases, and 15 bases separated the two germline ends. The CDR3 region is CASSETRGNQETQYF. DNA of the CDR3: TGTGCCAGCAGTGAGACCAGGGGTAATCAAGAGACCCAGTACTTC.